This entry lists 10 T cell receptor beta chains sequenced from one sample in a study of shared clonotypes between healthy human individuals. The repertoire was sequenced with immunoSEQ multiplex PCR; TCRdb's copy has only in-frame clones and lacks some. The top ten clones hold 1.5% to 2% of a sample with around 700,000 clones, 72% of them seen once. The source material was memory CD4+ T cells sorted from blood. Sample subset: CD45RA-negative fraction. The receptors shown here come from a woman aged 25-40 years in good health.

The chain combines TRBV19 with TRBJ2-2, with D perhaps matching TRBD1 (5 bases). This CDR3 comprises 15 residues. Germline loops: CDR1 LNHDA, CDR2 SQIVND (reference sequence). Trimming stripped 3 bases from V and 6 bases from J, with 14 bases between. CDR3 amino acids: CASSMVQGFSGELFF. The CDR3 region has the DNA TGTGCCAGTAGTATGGTTCAGGGCTTTTCCGGGGAGCTGTTTTTT.

In DNA form, the CDR3 reads TGTGCCAGCAGCTTAGACAGATACACCGGGGAGCTGTTTTTT. This encodes CASSLDRYTGELFF. The chain carries TRBV5-4 and TRBJ2-2; D is possibly TRBD1 (5 bases). Germline CDR1 is SGHNT and CDR2 is YYREEE (reference sequence). The length of the CDR3 is 14 residues. Deletions cut 2 bases from V and 3 bases from J, with 8 bases between.

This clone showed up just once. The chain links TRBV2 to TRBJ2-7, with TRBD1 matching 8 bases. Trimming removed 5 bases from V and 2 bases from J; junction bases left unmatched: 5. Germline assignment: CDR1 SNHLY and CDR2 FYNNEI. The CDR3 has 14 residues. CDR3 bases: TGTGCCAGCAGTCGACAGGGGACCACCTACGAGCAGTACTTC. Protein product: CASSRQGTTYEQYF.

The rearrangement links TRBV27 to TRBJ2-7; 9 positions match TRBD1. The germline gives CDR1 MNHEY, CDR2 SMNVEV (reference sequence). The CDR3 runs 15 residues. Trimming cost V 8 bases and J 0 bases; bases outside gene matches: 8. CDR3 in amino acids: CASSPGTGYSYEQYF. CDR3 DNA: TGTGCCAGCTCACCCGGGACAGGGTACTCCTACGAGCAGTACTTC.

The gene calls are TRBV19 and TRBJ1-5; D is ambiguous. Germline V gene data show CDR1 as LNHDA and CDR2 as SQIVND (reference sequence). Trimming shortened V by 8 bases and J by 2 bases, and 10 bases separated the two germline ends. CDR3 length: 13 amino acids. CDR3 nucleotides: TGTGCCAGTCAATGGTCTCGCAATCAGCCCCAGCATTTT. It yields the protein CASQWSRNQPQHF.

This CDR3 is CASSFAPSSYGYTF. CDR3 DNA: TGTGCCAGCAGCTTCGCGCCATCTTCCTATGGCTACACCTTC. This sequence joins TRBV5-5 and TRBJ1-2; no definite D call. Per the germline V gene, CDR1 is SGHKS and CDR2 is YYEKEE (reference sequence). CDR3 length: 14 residues. Deletions cut 2 bases from V and 4 bases from J, with 12 bases between. The whole variable domain, remainder taken from reference TRBV5-5 and TRBJ1-2, is DAGVTQSPTHLIKTRGQQVTLRCSPISGHKSVSWYQQVLGQGPQFIFQYYEKEERGRGNFPDRFSARQFPNYSSELNVNALLLGDSALYLCASSFAPSSYGYTFGSGTRLTVV.

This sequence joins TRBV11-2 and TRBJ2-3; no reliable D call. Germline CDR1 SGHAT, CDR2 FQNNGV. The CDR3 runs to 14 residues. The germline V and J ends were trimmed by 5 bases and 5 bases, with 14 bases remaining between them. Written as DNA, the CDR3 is TGTGCCAGCAGCCTCGAGCCTCGGGTAGATACGCAGTATTTT. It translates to CASSLEPRVDTQYF.

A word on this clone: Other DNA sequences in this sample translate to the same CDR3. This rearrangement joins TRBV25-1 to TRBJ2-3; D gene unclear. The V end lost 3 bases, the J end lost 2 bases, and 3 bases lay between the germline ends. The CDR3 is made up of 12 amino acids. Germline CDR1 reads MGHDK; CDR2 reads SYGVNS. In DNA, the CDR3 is TGTGCCAGCAGTGAGACCACAGATACGCAGTATTTT. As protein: CASSETTDTQYF.

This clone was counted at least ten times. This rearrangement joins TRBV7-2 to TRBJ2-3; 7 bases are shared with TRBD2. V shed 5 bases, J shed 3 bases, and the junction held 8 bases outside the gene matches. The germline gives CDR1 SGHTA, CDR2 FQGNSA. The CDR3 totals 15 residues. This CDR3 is CASSVRASGTDTQYF. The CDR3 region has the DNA TGTGCCAGCAGCGTTAGGGCTAGCGGAACAGATACGCAGTATTTT.

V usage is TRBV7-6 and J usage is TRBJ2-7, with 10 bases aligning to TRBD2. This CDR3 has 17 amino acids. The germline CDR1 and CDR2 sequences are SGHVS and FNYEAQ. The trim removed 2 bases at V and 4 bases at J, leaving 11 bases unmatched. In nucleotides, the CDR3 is TGTGCCAGCAGCTTAACCGGGGGAGCGGGAGGGCATTACGAGCAGTACTTC. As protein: CASSLTGGAGGHYEQYF. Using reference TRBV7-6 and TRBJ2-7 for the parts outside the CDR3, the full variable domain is GAGVSQSPRYKVTKRGQDVALRCDPISGHVSLYWYRQALGQGPEFLTYFNYEAQQDKSGLPNDRFSAERPEGSISTLTIQRTEQRDSAMYRCASSLTGGAGGHYEQYFGPGTRLTVT.